Listed here are 32 T cell receptor beta chains from one sample, sequenced in a study of T cells after yellow fever vaccination. TCRdb redid the calling of the 5' RACE reads with MiXCR, one entry per CDR3 protein. The sample lists hundreds of thousands of distinct CDR3 sequences, approximately 18% occurring once. This sample comprised PBMCs, obtained before the yellow fever booster vaccination. All receptors derive from a young man who received the YFV17D yellow fever vaccine.

The chain joins TRBV7-9 to TRBJ1-1, with a tentative D call TRBD1 (5 bases). The germline V gene has CDR1 SEHNR and CDR2 FQNEAQ (reference sequence). The CDR3 length is 18 residues. The germline V and J ends were trimmed by 4 bases and 0 bases, with 21 bases remaining between them. The CDR3 region is CASSYTPMTVTLNTEAFF. CDR3 nucleotide sequence: TGTGCCAGCAGCTATACCCCGATGACAGTAACCTTGAACACTGAAGCTTTCTTT.

This clonotype was seen ten or more times. The rearrangement uses TRBV12-3 or TRBV12-4 and TRBJ1-2; 9 bases fit TRBD1. V shed 6 bases and J 8 bases; nucleotides not matched to a gene: 7. This CDR3 has 13 amino acids. CDR3 sequence reads: CASSPGQGRGYTF. Written as DNA, the CDR3 is TGTGCCAGCAGCCCGGGACAGGGAAGGGGCTACACCTTC.

The V gene is TRBV20-1, the J gene TRBJ1-1, with 8 bases fitting TRBD1. With 5 bases clipped from V and 1 base from J, the junction kept 3 bases outside the gene matches. The CDR3 spans 13 residues. Germline-derived CDR1 and CDR2 are DFQATT and SNEGSKA (reference sequence). CDR3 sequence (DNA): TGCAGTGCTTCGGACAGGGCGAACACTGAAGCTTTCTTT. This gives the protein CSASDRANTEAFF.

The CDR3 region has the DNA TGTGCCAGCAGCCCCCCGACCCCCCGGGACAGGGGGCGGCGGGAGACCCAGTACTTC. This gives the protein CASSPPTPRDRGRRETQYF. The chain is built from TRBV5-5 and TRBJ2-5; 12 bases match TRBD1. V was clipped by 4 bases and J by 5 bases; unmatched bases: 18. The CDR3 covers 19 residues. The germline CDR1 and CDR2 sequences are SGHKS and YYEKEE (reference sequence).

In this sample, this clonotype turned up a few times. The chain joins TRBV12-5 to TRBJ2-2; 9 bases align to TRBD1. The CDR3 is 16 amino acids. Germline V lookup: CDR1 LGHNT, CDR2 FRNRAP. J was trimmed by 4 bases and V by 4 bases; bases with no gene match: 7. CDR3 in DNA: TGTGCTAGTGGTTCTATACAGGGGGCAAGCACCGGGGAGCTGTTTTTT. Encoded protein: CASGSIQGASTGELFF. The whole variable domain, remainder taken from reference TRBV12-5 and TRBJ2-2, is DARVTQTPRHKVTEMGQEVTMRCQPILGHNTVFWYRQTMMQGLELLAYFRNRAPLDDSGMPKDRFSAEMPDATLATLKIQPSEPRDSAVYFCASGSIQGASTGELFFGEGSRLTVL.

The chain uses TRBV5-1 and TRBJ1-3; no definite D call. Germline values: CDR1 SGHRS, CDR2 YFSETQ. This CDR3 comprises 15 residues. The V end lost 2 bases, the J end lost 4 bases, and 13 bases lay between the germline ends. The chain's CDR3 is CASSLDGAQGNTIYF. The CDR3 DNA sequence: TGCGCCAGCAGCTTAGACGGAGCTCAGGGAAACACCATATATTTT.

This clonotype was observed a handful of times. This CDR3 reads CASSKGQGPYNEQFF. CDR3 sequence (DNA): TGTGCCAGCAGCAAGGGACAGGGGCCTTACAATGAGCAGTTCTTC. This chain connects TRBV7-9 to TRBJ2-1; 10 bases match TRBD1. CDR3 length: 15 amino acids. Trimming removed 5 bases from V and 4 bases from J; junction bases left unmatched: 5. Looked up from germline, CDR1 is SEHNR and CDR2 is FQNEAQ (reference sequence).

In this sample, this clonotype turned up a few times. This rearrangement joins TRBV2 to TRBJ2-2, with no clear D. Per the germline V gene, CDR1 is SNHLY and CDR2 is FYNNEI. The CDR3 is 12 amino acids. Between the trimmed V and J ends, which lost 7 bases and 4 bases, there was a span of 7 bases. CDR3: CASIQLTGELFF. The CDR3 nucleotides are TGTGCCAGCATCCAGCTCACCGGGGAGCTGTTTTTT.

This chain uses TRBV21-1 with TRBJ2-5; TRBD2, as called in the table, went unchecked against the DNA. TRBV21-1 is described as a pseudogene. This CDR3 has 19 residues. CDR3: CASSKGPRLLTSGLETQYF. In nucleotides, the CDR3 is TGTGCCAGCAGCAAAGGGCCCCGGTTGTTGACTAGCGGTTTGGAGACCCAGTACTTC.

This clonotype occurred a few times. J is TRBJ1-5 and V is TRBV10-3, with D maybe TRBD1 (5 bases). CDR1 ENHRY and CDR2 SYGVKD come from the germline V gene. This CDR3 comprises 14 residues. V was trimmed by 3 bases and J by 1 base, leaving 7 bases between them. CDR3: CAISEPGSNQPQHF. CDR3 bases: TGTGCCATCAGTGAACCAGGGAGCAATCAGCCCCAGCATTTT.

V gene TRBV5-1 combines with J gene TRBJ2-3, with 11 bases matching TRBD2. CDR3 length: 18 amino acids. CDR1 is SGHRS and CDR2 is YFSETQ in the germline V gene. With 4 bases clipped from V and 1 base from J, the junction kept 11 bases outside the gene matches. The CDR3 region has the DNA TGCGCCAGCAGCCTCGGACCTAGCGGGGGGTCTGGCACAGATACGCAGTATTTT. Protein: CASSLGPSGGSGTDTQYF.

The chain combines TRBV12-3 or TRBV12-4 with TRBJ1-2, with D hard to call. The CDR3 is made up of 13 amino acids. Trimming stripped 10 bases from V and 2 bases from J, with 14 bases between. CDR3 nucleotide sequence: TGTGCCACCGACCCGTGGCACAACTATGGCTACACCTTC. This translates into CATDPWHNYGYTF.

The chain couples TRBV5-5 to TRBJ2-7; D is undetermined. V was clipped by 0 bases and J by 1 base, with 11 bases between them. In germline, CDR1 is SGHKS, CDR2 YYEKEE (reference sequence). The CDR3 is 15 residues long. CDR3 sequence (DNA): TGTGCCAGCAGCTTGGACCCCTCGGGTTCCTACGAGCAGTACGTC. This codes for CASSLDPSGSYEQYV.

This chain uses TRBV5-4 with TRBJ2-7; D perhaps matches TRBD2 (6 bases). Trimming removed 4 bases from V and 2 bases from J, with 16 bases in between. This CDR3 spans 15 amino acids. Germline CDR1 SGHNT, CDR2 YYREEE (reference sequence). The CDR3 nucleotides are TGTGCCAGCAGCCCGGGACTCCTGCGCCCCTACGAGCAGTACTTC. It yields the protein CASSPGLLRPYEQYF. The full variable domain, rest sourced from reference TRBV5-4 and TRBJ2-7, is ETGVTQSPTHLIKTRGQQVTLRCSSQSGHNTVSWYQQALGQGPQFIFQYYREEENGRGNFPPRFSGLQFPNYSSELNVNALELDDSALYLCASSPGLLRPYEQYFGPGTRLTVT.

On this clonotype: One junction end disagrees with the germline gene, perhaps due to a read error. The chain couples TRBV15 to TRBJ1-5; possible D gene TRBD1, 5 bases. CDR1 is LNHNV and CDR2 is YYDKDF in the germline V gene (reference sequence). This CDR3 is 13 amino acids long. CDR3 loop: CVTAIRDGQPQHF. Here the CDR3 DNA reads TGTGTCACCGCCATCAGGGACGGTCAGCCCCAGCATTTT.

This clonotype was counted ten times or more. The V gene is TRBV29-1, the J gene TRBJ1-2, with D possibly being TRBD1 (5 bases). Germline V gene lookup returns CDR1 SQVTM and CDR2 ANQGSEA. V was pared by 7 bases and J by 7 bases, with 19 bases between. This CDR3 is 13 amino acids long. The CDR3 loop reads CSARDRATVGYTF. In DNA form, the CDR3 reads TGCAGCGCCCGGGACCGTGCGACAGTTGGCTACACCTTC.

This clonotype was recorded a few times. This rearrangement joins TRBV15 to TRBJ2-3; D may be TRBD1 (6 bases). CDR3 size: 12 residues. Trimming cost V 2 bases and J 10 bases, with 10 bases left between them. Looked up from germline, CDR1 is LNHNV and CDR2 is YYDKDF (reference sequence). The CDR3 loop reads CATSRPQGSQYF. Written as DNA, the CDR3 is TGTGCCACCAGCAGACCCCAGGGGTCGCAGTATTTT.

This clonotype was found a few times. This chain joins TRBV7-9 and TRBJ2-1; weak D call: TRBD1 (6 bases). Between the trimmed V and J ends, which lost 5 bases and 8 bases, there was a span of 16 bases. The CDR3 is 14 residues long. Germline assignment: CDR1 SEHNR and CDR2 FQNEAQ (reference sequence). The CDR3 coding sequence is TGTGCCAGCAGCCCACTATTACAGGGCTATGAGCAGTTCTTC. Encoded protein: CASSPLLQGYEQFF.

The CDR3 sequence is CASSYGPVNTEAFF. The CDR3 DNA sequence: TGTGCCAGCAGCTATGGACCGGTGAACACTGAAGCTTTCTTT. The gene calls are TRBV7-2 and TRBJ1-1; no definite D call. The CDR3 totals 14 residues. Germline CDR1 SGHTA, CDR2 FQGNSA. V shed 4 bases and J shed 0 bases, with 9 bases lying between them.

The CDR3 DNA reads TGCGCCAGCAGCCTCCTCCCGACAGGGGGACCCGGGGAGCTGTTTTTT. This sequence encodes CASSLLPTGGPGELFF. The chain joins TRBV5-1 to TRBJ2-2, with 9 bases fitting TRBD1. Germline CDR1 reads SGHRS; CDR2 reads YFSETQ. V was clipped by 4 bases and J by 6 bases; unmatched bases: 10. The CDR3 sequence is 16 residues long.

This clonotype was picked up a small number of times. V usage is TRBV7-9 and J usage is TRBJ1-1; no clear D. The length of the CDR3 is 13 residues. Germline lookup yields CDR1 SEHNR and CDR2 FQNEAQ (reference sequence). Trimming shortened V by 2 bases and J by 5 bases, and 9 bases separated the two germline ends. The CDR3 nucleotides are TGTGCCAGCAGCTTAAGGCTGTGGACTGAAGCTTTCTTT. As protein: CASSLRLWTEAFF.

The chain is built from TRBV5-1 and TRBJ1-6; possible D gene TRBD1, 5 bases. Germline values: CDR1 SGHRS, CDR2 YFSETQ. The CDR3 runs to 16 residues. V was shortened by 1 base and J by 7 bases, with 15 bases between the two germline ends. CDR3 sequence reads: CASSLFSAGSNSPLHF. DNA for the CDR3: TGCGCCAGCAGCTTGTTCTCGGCAGGGAGCAATTCACCCCTCCACTTT.

The V and J genes are TRBV4-1 and TRBJ2-6, with a weak D call TRBD1 (6 bases). The CDR3 loop spans 18 amino acids. The V gene lost 1 base and the J gene lost 0 bases, with 13 bases spanning the gap. CDR1 MGHRA and CDR2 YSYEKL come from the germline V gene. The CDR3 region has the DNA TGCGCCAGCAGCCAAGGTCCGGGACACCCCTCTGGGGCCAACGTCCTGACTTTC. This encodes CASSQGPGHPSGANVLTF.

This clonotype was observed a handful of times. The chain joins TRBV6-2 or TRBV6-3 to TRBJ2-3, with TRBD2 matching over 8 bases. The CDR3 sequence is 18 residues long. V was clipped by 0 bases and J by 0 bases; unmatched bases: 8. Germline assignment: CDR1 MNHEY and CDR2 SVGEGT. Written as DNA, the CDR3 is TGTGCCAGCAGTTACTCGAGTCTCGGCGGGGGGAGCACAGATACGCAGTATTTT. Translation: CASSYSSLGGGSTDTQYF.

J is TRBJ1-1 and V is TRBV7-9, with D hard to call. The CDR3 sequence is 14 residues long. Looked up from germline, CDR1 is SEHNR and CDR2 is FQNEAQ (reference sequence). V was trimmed by 4 bases and J by 1 base, leaving 10 bases between them. The CDR3 sequence is CASSSEKSNTEAFF. The DNA of the CDR3 is TGTGCCAGCAGCTCGGAGAAGTCGAACACTGAAGCTTTCTTT. The full variable domain, rest sourced from reference TRBV7-9 and TRBJ1-1, is DTGVSQNPRHKITKRGQNVTFRCDPISEHNRLYWYRQTLGQGPEFLTYFQNEAQLEKSRLLSDRFSAERPKGSFSTLEIQRTEQGDSAMYLCASSSEKSNTEAFFGQGTRLTVV.

This clonotype was counted at least ten times. As DNA, the CDR3 is TGTGCCAGCTCAAGGGGGAACACTGAAGCTTTCTTT. Its protein is CASSRGNTEAFF. The genes are TRBV18 and TRBJ1-1; TRBD1 is a possible D gene (5 bases). The V gene lost 5 bases and the J gene lost 1 base, with 5 bases spanning the gap. The CDR3 is 12 amino acids. Germline lookup yields CDR1 KGHSH and CDR2 LQKENI.

This clonotype was counted a few times. The rearrangement links TRBV6-2 or TRBV6-3 to TRBJ2-2, with TRBD1 matching 8 bases. This CDR3 has 17 amino acids. The V gene end was trimmed by 7 bases and the J gene end by 4 bases; junction bases not matched to a gene: 14. Germline CDR1 is MNHEY and CDR2 is SVGEGT. In nucleotides, the CDR3 is TGTGCCAGCATCCTATTTAAGGACAGGGCATTCACCGGGGAGCTGTTTTTT. Encoded protein: CASILFKDRAFTGELFF.

The J gene is TRBJ2-7, the V gene TRBV6-2 or TRBV6-3; D is ambiguous. CDR1 is MNHEY and CDR2 is SVGEGT in the germline V gene. Deletions cut 1 base from V and 0 bases from J, with 7 bases between. The CDR3 runs 14 residues. CDR3 sequence: CASSYYGGSYEQYV. The DNA of the CDR3 is TGTGCCAGCAGTTACTACGGCGGCTCCTACGAGCAGTACGTC.

This rearrangement joins TRBV18 to TRBJ2-7, with 8 nucleotides matching TRBD1. This CDR3 region has 14 residues. CDR1 KGHSH and CDR2 LQKENI come from the germline V gene. Unmatched junction bases numbered 5, after V lost 3 bases and J lost 4 bases. CDR3 in DNA: TGTGCCAGCTCACCGGACAGGACAGGGTACGAGCAGTACTTC. Translated: CASSPDRTGYEQYF.

DNA for the CDR3: TGTGCCAGCAGCGTCGCACCGGACCCCAGCACAGATACGCAGTATTTT. Its protein product is CASSVAPDPSTDTQYF. V gene TRBV9 combines with J gene TRBJ2-3; no definite D call. Germline V gene lookup returns CDR1 SGDLS and CDR2 YYNGEE. This CDR3 contains 16 residues. V was pared by 2 bases and J by 0 bases, with 13 bases between.

This clonotype was found a few times. V gene TRBV4-3 combines with J gene TRBJ1-2, with TRBD1 as a possible D gene (5 bases). The germline V and J ends were trimmed by 0 bases and 7 bases, with 12 bases remaining between them. Per the germline V gene, CDR1 is LGHNA and CDR2 is YSLEER. The CDR3 consists of 14 residues. CDR3 DNA: TGCGCCAGCAGCCAAGAAGTGGCAGGGACTGGCTACACCTTC. Translating it yields CASSQEVAGTGYTF.

In nucleotides, the CDR3 is TGCGCCAGCAGCCCCGCCGGTGGACAGGGAACGGCGACCCAGTACTTC. Amino acid sequence: CASSPAGGQGTATQYF. The rearrangement uses TRBV4-3 and TRBJ2-5, with 8 nucleotides matching TRBD1. This CDR3 contains 16 residues. V dropped 4 bases and J dropped 7; count of bases not matched to a gene: 14. Per germline, CDR1 LGHNA and CDR2 YSLEER.